A selection of T cell receptor beta chains follows, all from one sample in a study of long-term antiretroviral therapy in people with HIV. TCRdb's table, derived via immunoSEQ multiplex PCR, lists solely in-frame clones and lacks some. The table includes approximately 25,000 clones, approximately 83% detected once. Sequenced material: unsorted PBMCs, taken 1.2 years after starting antiretroviral therapy. These receptors were taken from a man in his fifties or sixties with HIV. The CDR3 runs from the conserved cysteine through the conserved F or W. D genes are given only for firm matches. Part of the rows lack a size; the others show once, few, many or a class for expanded clones.

>TRBJ1-6|TRBD1|TRBV27|NA
TGTGCCAGCAGTTTGTCCGGGACAGGTGGGTCCCTAACCCACTTT
CASSLSGTGGSLTHF
>TRBJ2-5|NA|TRBV11-3|few
TGTGCCAGCAGCGCCAACAGGGGAGGTCTAGAGACCCAGTACTTC
CASSANRGGLETQYF
>TRBJ1-1|TRBD1|TRBV7-2|NA
TGTGCCAGCAGCTTTCACAGGGGAATCGAAGCTTTCTTT
CASSFHRGIEAFF
>TRBJ1-2|NA|TRBV19|NA
TGTGCCAGTAGTCGGACCAGACAGGCGAGGGGCTACACCTTC
CASSRTRQARGYTF
>TRBJ2-1|NA|TRBV6-4|NA
TGTGCCAGCAGTGAGATTCCCAGACCTTCCTACAATGAGCAGTTCTTC
CASSEIPRPSYNEQFF
>TRBJ1-3|NA|TRBV14|NA
TGTGCCAGCAGCCAATACCAGGGAAACACCATATATTTT
CASSQYQGNTIYF
>TRBJ1-1|NA|TRBV18|NA
TGTGCCAGCTCTCAAGAATTAGACATAGAAGCTTTCTTT
CASSQELDIEAFF
>TRBJ1-2|NA|TRBV20-1|NA
TGCAGTGCTCTGGACAGCTATGGCTACACCTTC
CSALDSYGYTF
>TRBJ2-3|TRBD2|TRBV7-3|NA
TGTGCCAGCAGTCCGGGAGGTTCGGATACGCAGTATTTT
CASSPGGSDTQYF
>TRBJ2-1|NA|TRBV7-3|NA
TGTGCCAGCAGCTCAACAGGGATCAATGAGCAGTTCTTC
CASSSTGINEQFF
>TRBJ1-2|NA|TRBV27|NA
TGTGCCAGCACTTCTAGGGGGTTGGGCTACACCTTC
CASTSRGLGYTF
>TRBJ2-7|TRBD1|TRBV6-5|NA
TGTGCCAGCAGTTACTCCGACAGGGGAAGCTCCTACGAGCAGTACTTC
CASSYSDRGSSYEQYF
>TRBJ1-2|TRBD1|TRBV6-5|NA
TGTGCCAGCAGTTCGACCGGGACAGGGAATGGCTACACCTTC
CASSSTGTGNGYTF
>TRBJ1-1|TRBD1|TRBV7-9|NA
TGTGCCAGCAGCTTAGGCAGGGGGCACACTGAAGCTTTCTTT
CASSLGRGHTEAFF
>TRBJ1-1|TRBD1|TRBV4-1|NA
TGCGCCAGCAGCCAAACGACAGGGTGGACTGAAGCTTTCTTT
CASSQTTGWTEAFF
>TRBJ2-3|TRBD1|TRBV5-8|NA
TGTGCCAGCGCCTTGCATCGGACAGGGGGCACAGATACGCAGTATTTT
CASALHRTGGTDTQYF
>TRBJ1-1|NA|TRBV19|once
TGTGCCAGTAGTATTGGAAGGGACACTGAAGCTTTCTTT
CASSIGRDTEAFF
>TRBJ2-5|TRBD1|TRBV27|NA
TGTGCCAGCAGTGACAGGGTTTTAGAGACCCAGTACTTC
CASSDRVLETQYF
>TRBJ1-4|TRBD1|TRBV4-3|NA
TGCGCCAGCAGCCCAAGACAGGGGGCGTCAACTAATGAAAAACTGTTTTTT
CASSPRQGASTNEKLFF
>TRBJ2-7|NA|TRBV6-5|NA
TGTGCCAGCAGTACTACAGGGAGCGCTTACGAGCAGTACTTC
CASSTTGSAYEQYF
>TRBJ2-5|TRBD1|TRBV30|once
TGTGCCTGGAGTGCCCACAGGGGAACTGCGGGAGAGACCCAGTACTTC
CAWSAHRGTAGETQYF
>TRBJ2-7|TRBD1|TRBV7-8|NA
TGTGCCAGCAGCTTATCTGGACAGGGAGACTACGAGCAGTACTTC
CASSLSGQGDYEQYF
>TRBJ2-5|TRBD1|TRBV28|NA
TGTGCCAGCAGTTTAGGGGACAGGGAGTGGGTGGAGACCCAGTACTTC
CASSLGDREWVETQYF
>TRBJ2-5|TRBD1|TRBV18|NA
TGTGCCAGCTCACCACTTAGACTTGCGCCTACAGGGGGCGCGAGGGAGACCCAGTACTTC
CASSPLRLAPTGGARETQYF
>TRBJ1-2|TRBD1|TRBV2|NA
TGTGCCAGCAGTCGAGAAGGCGGCAGGGGGAACTATGGCTACACCTTC
CASSREGGRGNYGYTF
>TRBJ2-5|TRBD1|TRBV6-6|NA
TGTGCCAGCAGTTATTTGCTGCAGGGGGAGAAGACCCAGTACTTC
CASSYLLQGEKTQYF
>TRBJ2-1|NA|TRBV28|NA
TGTGCCAGCAGCACCCTAGGCGGAGGCTACAATGAGCAGTTCTTC
CASSTLGGGYNEQFF
>TRBJ2-7|NA|TRBV4-3|NA
TGCGCCAGCAGCCAAGATAACTACGAGCAGTACTTC
CASSQDNYEQYF
>TRBJ1-2|TRBD1|TRBV2|NA
TGTGCCAGCAGTGGTCCCACCTCTGACCGGGACAGGGGGATCTACACCTTC
CASSGPTSDRDRGIYTF
>TRBJ1-5|TRBD1|TRBV7-2|NA
TGTGCCAGCAGCTCATCAGGGGGCGGTCAGCCCCAGCATTTT
CASSSSGGGQPQHF
>TRBJ2-7|NA|TRBV4-3|NA
TGCGCCAGCAGCCACGCGACGAAATCCTACGAGCAGTACTTC
CASSHATKSYEQYF
>TRBJ2-5|TRBD2|TRBV9|NA
TGTGCCAGCAGCGTAGCCCCTAGCGGGGGGGTACAAGAGACCCAGTACTTC
CASSVAPSGGVQETQYF
>TRBJ2-7|NA|TRBV5-1|NA
TGCGCCAGCAGCTTAGACACCCCCTACGAGCAGTACTTC
CASSLDTPYEQYF
>TRBJ1-5|NA|TRBV2|NA
TGTGCCAGCAGTGAGAGGATGAGCAATCAGCCCCAGCATTTT
CASSERMSNQPQHF
>TRBJ1-2|NA|TRBV27|NA
TGTGCCAGCAGTCCACGGACAGCGTATGGCTACACCTTC
CASSPRTAYGYTF
>TRBJ1-2|NA|TRBV27|once
TGTGCCAGCAGTTTATTCGGCAGCAACTATGGCTACACCTTC
CASSLFGSNYGYTF
>TRBJ1-5|TRBD1|TRBV2|NA
TGTGCCAGCAGGACAGGGGCCAATAGCAATCAGCCCCAGCATTTT
CASRTGANSNQPQHF
>TRBJ2-1|NA|TRBV27|NA
TGTGCCAGCAGTTTAGCGGTCTCCTACAATGAGCAGTTCTTC
CASSLAVSYNEQFF
>TRBJ2-7|NA|TRBV7-9|once
TGTGCCAGCAGCCCCATACTGCCGAACTACGAGCAGTACTTC
CASSPILPNYEQYF
>TRBJ1-2|TRBD1|TRBV2|NA
TGTGCCAGCAGTCTGATGGACAGGGGGCAGGATGGCTACACCTTC
CASSLMDRGQDGYTF
>TRBJ2-1|TRBD2|TRBV7-6|few
TGTGCCAGCAGCTTAGGGTCTAGCGGGGGGCCGTACAATGAGCAGTTCTTC
CASSLGSSGGPYNEQFF
>TRBJ1-4|NA|TRBV28|NA
TGTGCCAGCAGTTTGGGCACTCTAGGGGAAAAACTGTTTTTT
CASSLGTLGEKLFF
>TRBJ1-1|NA|TRBV2|NA
TGTGCCAGCAAGAGGGTGATGAACACTGAAGCTTTCTTT
CASKRVMNTEAFF
>TRBJ2-3|TRBD2|TRBV7-6|NA
TGTGCCAGCAGTTTTACTAGCGGGAGCACAGATACGCAGTATTTT
CASSFTSGSTDTQYF
>TRBJ2-3|TRBD1|TRBV13|NA
TGTGCCAGCAGCCACGACAGGGAAACTGGCACAGATACGCAGTATTTT
CASSHDRETGTDTQYF
>TRBJ1-5|NA|TRBV9|NA
TGTGCCAGCAGCCCCACAGGGAGCAATCAGCCCCAGCATTTT
CASSPTGSNQPQHF
>TRBJ2-1|NA|TRBV4-1|NA
TGCGCCAGCAGCCAAGGACAGGACGGGCGCAATGAGCAGTTCTTC
CASSQGQDGRNEQFF